This TCR beta chain was sequenced during a study of T-cell memory formation after mild COVID-19. Study-level points and caveats: Whether day 37 second-wave clones are SARS-CoV-2-specific was not confirmed.

V was clipped by 2 bases and J by 1 base, with 19 bases between them. The V gene's germline CDR1 is SGHRS and CDR2 YFSETQ. The CDR3 contains 17 residues. Points on this clonotype: Its target is unknown.

5'RACE, which relied on constant-segment primers, yielded TCR alpha and TCR beta cDNA libraries carrying sample barcodes and UMIs. TCRdb passed the 5' RACE reads through MiXCR, listing each CDR3 protein once. The sample has roughly 320,000 distinct CDR3 sequences, 25% to 30% seen once; the top ten hold 13%. The sequencing input was PBMCs or a T cell subset sorted from them (not recorded which). This TCR came from an adult woman who had mild COVID-19 (a few samples of this study predate the infection). Cell type and time point are not known. The chain combines TRBV5-1 with TRBJ2-7; D is possibly TRBD1 (5 bases). DNA for the CDR3: TGCGCCAGCAGCTTTCCCCCAGGGAAGGTCGGGTCCTACGAGCAGTACTTC. Its translation: CASSFPPGKVGSYEQYF.